This entry is about one T cell receptor (beta chain). This sample was taken from a study of blood T cell repertoires in COVID-19. Study context: Sites in the United States, Italy and Spain provided acute and convalescent COVID-19 samples. Sources were T cells, B-cell-depleted T cells, or PBMCs; the material itself was cDNA or gDNA.

V was shortened by 3 bases and J by 3 bases, with 12 bases between the two germline ends. Germline-derived CDR1 and CDR2 are SGDLS and YYNGEE. This CDR3 contains 14 residues. In the study's own analysis: Reference gene primer amplification gave nucleated cell count estimates. The assay was immunoSEQ multiplex PCR, and TCRdb's table has in-frame clones only and misses some. The DNA gave D and trimming, while V, J and clone size come from that table. The sample holds 120,000 or so clones, approximately 71% seen once. Sequenced material: peripheral blood. The TCR originated in a human donor in a cohort sampled during active COVID-19. This rearrangement joins TRBV9 to TRBJ1-1; the D gene is possibly TRBD1 (5 bases). The CDR3 DNA follows: TGTGCCAGCAGCGGAACAGGTCTAGACACTGAAGCTTTCTTT. Protein product: CASSGTGLDTEAFF. Variable domain in full (rest from reference TRBV9 and TRBJ1-1): DSGVTQTPKHLITATGQRVTLRCSPRSGDLSVYWYQQSLDQGLQFLIQYYNGEERAKGNILERFSAQQFPDLHSELNLSSLELGDSALYFCASSGTGLDTEAFFGQGTRLTVV.